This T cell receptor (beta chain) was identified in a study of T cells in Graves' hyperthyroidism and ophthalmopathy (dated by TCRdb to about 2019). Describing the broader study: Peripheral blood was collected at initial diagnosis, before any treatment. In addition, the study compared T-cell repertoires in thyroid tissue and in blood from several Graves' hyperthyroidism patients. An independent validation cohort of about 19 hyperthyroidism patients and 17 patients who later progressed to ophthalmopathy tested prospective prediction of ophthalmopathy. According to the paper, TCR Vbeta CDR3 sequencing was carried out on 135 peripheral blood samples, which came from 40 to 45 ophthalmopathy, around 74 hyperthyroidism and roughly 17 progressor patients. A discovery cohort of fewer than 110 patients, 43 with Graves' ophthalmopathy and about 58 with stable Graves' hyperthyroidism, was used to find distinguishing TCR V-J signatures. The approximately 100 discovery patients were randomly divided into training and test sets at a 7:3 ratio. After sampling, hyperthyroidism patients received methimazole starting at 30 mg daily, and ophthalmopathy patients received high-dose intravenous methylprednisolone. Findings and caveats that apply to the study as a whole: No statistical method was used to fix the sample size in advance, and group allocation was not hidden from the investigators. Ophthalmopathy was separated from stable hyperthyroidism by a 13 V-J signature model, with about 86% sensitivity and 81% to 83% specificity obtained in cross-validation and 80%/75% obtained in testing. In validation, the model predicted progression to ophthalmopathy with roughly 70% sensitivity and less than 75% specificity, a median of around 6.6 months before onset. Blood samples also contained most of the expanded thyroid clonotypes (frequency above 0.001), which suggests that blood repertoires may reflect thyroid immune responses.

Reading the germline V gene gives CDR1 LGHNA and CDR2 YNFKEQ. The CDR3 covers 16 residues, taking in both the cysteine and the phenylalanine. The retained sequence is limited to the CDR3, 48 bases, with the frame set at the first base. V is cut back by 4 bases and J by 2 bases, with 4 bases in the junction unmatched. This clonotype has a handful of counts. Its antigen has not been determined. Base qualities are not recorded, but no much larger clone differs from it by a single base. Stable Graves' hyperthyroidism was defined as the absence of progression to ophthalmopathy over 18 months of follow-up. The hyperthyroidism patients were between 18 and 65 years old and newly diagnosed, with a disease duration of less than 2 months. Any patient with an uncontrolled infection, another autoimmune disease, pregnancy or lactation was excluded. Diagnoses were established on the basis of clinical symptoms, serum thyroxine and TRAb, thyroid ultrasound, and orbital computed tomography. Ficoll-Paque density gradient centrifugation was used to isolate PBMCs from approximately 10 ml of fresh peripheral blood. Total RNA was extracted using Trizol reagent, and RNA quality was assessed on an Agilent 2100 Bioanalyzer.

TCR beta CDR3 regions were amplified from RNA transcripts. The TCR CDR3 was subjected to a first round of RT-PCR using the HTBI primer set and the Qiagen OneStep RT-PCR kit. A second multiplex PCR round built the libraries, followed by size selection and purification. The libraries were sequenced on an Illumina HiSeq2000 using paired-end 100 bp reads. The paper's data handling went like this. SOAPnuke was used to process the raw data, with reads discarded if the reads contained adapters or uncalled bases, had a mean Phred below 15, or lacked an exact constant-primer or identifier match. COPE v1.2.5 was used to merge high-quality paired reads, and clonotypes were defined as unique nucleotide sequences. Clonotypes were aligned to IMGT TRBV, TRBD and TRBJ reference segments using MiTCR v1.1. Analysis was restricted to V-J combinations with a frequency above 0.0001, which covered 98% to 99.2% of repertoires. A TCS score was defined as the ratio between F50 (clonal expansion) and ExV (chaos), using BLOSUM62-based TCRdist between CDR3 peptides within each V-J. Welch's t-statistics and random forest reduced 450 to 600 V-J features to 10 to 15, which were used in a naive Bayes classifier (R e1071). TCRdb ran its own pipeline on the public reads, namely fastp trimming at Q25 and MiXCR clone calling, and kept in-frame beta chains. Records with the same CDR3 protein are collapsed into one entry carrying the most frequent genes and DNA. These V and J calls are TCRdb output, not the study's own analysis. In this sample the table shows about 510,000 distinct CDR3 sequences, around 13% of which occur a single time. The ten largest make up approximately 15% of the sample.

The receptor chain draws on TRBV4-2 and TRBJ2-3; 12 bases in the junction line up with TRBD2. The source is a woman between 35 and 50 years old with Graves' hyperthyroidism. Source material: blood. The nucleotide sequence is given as TGTGCCAGCAGCCCTCGGACTAGCGGGACCACAGATACGCAGTATTTT. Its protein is CASSPRTSGTTDTQYF.